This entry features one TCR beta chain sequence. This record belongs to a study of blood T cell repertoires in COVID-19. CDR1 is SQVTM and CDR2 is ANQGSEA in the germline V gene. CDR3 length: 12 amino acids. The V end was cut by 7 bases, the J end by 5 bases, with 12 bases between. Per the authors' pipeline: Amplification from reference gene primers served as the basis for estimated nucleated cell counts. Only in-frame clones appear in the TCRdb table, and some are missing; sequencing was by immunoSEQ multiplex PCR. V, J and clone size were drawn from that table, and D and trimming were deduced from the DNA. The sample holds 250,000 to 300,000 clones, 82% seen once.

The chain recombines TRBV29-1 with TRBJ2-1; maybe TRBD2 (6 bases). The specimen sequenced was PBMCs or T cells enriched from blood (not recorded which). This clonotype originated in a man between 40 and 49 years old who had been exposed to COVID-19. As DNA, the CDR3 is TGCAGCGCTAGCGTGGCGAACAATGAGCAGTTCTTC. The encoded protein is CSASVANNEQFF.